Listed here is a single TCR beta chain. The data originate from a study of blood T cell repertoires in COVID-19. Study in general: Samples representing acute and convalescent COVID-19 were sourced from the United States, Italy and Spain. The cDNA or gDNA used as material had been derived from T cells, B-cell-depleted T cells, or PBMCs.

Per the germline V gene, CDR1 is SGHNT and CDR2 is YENEEA. The CDR3 is 14 residues long. V trimming: 5 bases; J trimming: 1 base; junction bases outside the gene matches: 4. Under the authors' procedure: Counts of nucleated cells, estimated from reference gene primer amplification, were obtained. This table comes from immunoSEQ multiplex PCR, and its TCRdb copy is limited to in-frame clones, with some not included. The V and J calls and clone size are taken from that table; D and trimming were inferred from the DNA. The sample records some 340,000 clones, around 82% being singletons. Material: peripheral blood. The chain combines TRBV11-3 with TRBJ1-1, with 7 bases fitting TRBD1. The receptor was isolated from a man aged 25-45 years with active or convalescent COVID-19. CDR3 DNA sequence: TGTGCCAGCAGCCAGGGGGGAAAGAACACTGAAGCTTTCTTT. It codes for CASSQGGKNTEAFF.